This TCR beta chain came from a study of cytomegalovirus exposure and HLA in healthy donors. Germline V gene data show CDR1 as KGHSH and CDR2 as LQKENI. The CDR3 has 13 residues. The J segment lost 6 bases and the V segment lost 3 bases, leaving 4 bases of the junction unmatched. PCR primers comprised 60 Vbeta and 13 Jbeta primers. Libraries were prepared by immunoSEQ multiplex PCR; TCRdb keeps only in-frame clonotypes and omits some of them. The sample has 150,000 to 200,000 clones, more than 70% seen once. The TCR sequence derives from a man younger than 35 in good health and CMV-seropositive. Sequencing was performed on PBMCs. The chain links TRBV18 to TRBJ1-1; the match to TRBD1 covers 7 bases. CDR3 coding DNA: TGTGCCAGCTCACCTGGAGGGGGCTCTGAAGCTTTCTTT. Protein product: CASSPGGGSEAFF.